This is a list of T cell receptor beta chains from one sample in a study of regulatory T cells in long-lasting Graves disease. TCRdb analysed the multiplex PCR reads with MiXCR anew, one entry per CDR3 protein. Seen here are 300,000 to 400,000 distinct CDR3 sequences, over 15% observed once, and the top ten hold about 27%. These data were likewise used in another study, on T cells in Graves' hyperthyroidism and ophthalmopathy.

The source material was peripheral blood mononuclear cells (PBMCs), sampled at new diagnosis, from a patient treated with antithyroid drugs. The receptors here all came from a man aged 35-49 years with Graves disease. Each CDR3 is given with its conserved first and last residue. A D gene is named only where the DNA matches it firmly. Part of the rows lack a size; the others show once, few, many or a class for expanded clones.

J gene: TRBJ2-2; clone size: -; D gene: TRBD1; V gene: TRBV3-1; CDR3 DNA: TGTGCCAGCAGCCCCGGGACAGGGGGCGCACCCGGGGAGCTGTTTTTT; CDR3 protein: CASSPGTGGAPGELFF
J gene: TRBJ1-2; clone size: many; D gene: -; V gene: TRBV2; CDR3 DNA: TGTGCCAGCAGCGGGGAGGGGACCCTGTATGGCTACACCTTC; CDR3 protein: CASSGEGTLYGYTF
J gene: TRBJ1-1; clone size: many; D gene: -; V gene: TRBV2; CDR3 DNA: TGTGCCAGCAGTGACAGGTCGGACACTGAAGCTTTCTTT; CDR3 protein: CASSDRSDTEAFF
J gene: TRBJ2-5; clone size: many; D gene: -; V gene: TRBV30; CDR3 DNA: TGTGCCTGGACTGTCGGGGCCCAAGAGACCCAGTACTTC; CDR3 protein: CAWTVGAQETQYF
J gene: TRBJ2-3; clone size: many; D gene: -; V gene: TRBV6-9; CDR3 DNA: TGTGCCAGCAGTTACGCCAGCGGCACAGATACGCAGTATTTT; CDR3 protein: CASSYASGTDTQYF
J gene: TRBJ1-5; clone size: many; D gene: -; V gene: TRBV6-1; CDR3 DNA: TGTGCCAGCAGCTCCAGGGGTCCCCCTAATCAGCCCCAGCATTTT; CDR3 protein: CASSSRGPPNQPQHF
J gene: TRBJ2-3; clone size: many; D gene: -; V gene: TRBV4-2; CDR3 DNA: TGTGCCAGCAGTGAAGGGGGGCGAGGCACAGATACGCAGTATTTT; CDR3 protein: CASSEGGRGTDTQYF
J gene: TRBJ1-1; clone size: many; D gene: -; V gene: TRBV12-3/TRBV12-4; CDR3 DNA: TGTGCCAGCATCTACAGTAACACTGAAGCTTTCTTT; CDR3 protein: CASIYSNTEAFF
J gene: TRBJ2-3; clone size: many; D gene: -; V gene: TRBV20-1; CDR3 DNA: TGCAGTGCGCCGGGGGCACTACGTACGCAGTATTTT; CDR3 protein: CSAPGALRTQYF
J gene: TRBJ2-7; clone size: -; D gene: TRBD1; V gene: TRBV28; CDR3 DNA: TGTGCCAGCAGTTTCTTCCGGGACAGCCTCCTTTACGAGCAGTACTTC; CDR3 protein: CASSFFRDSLLYEQYF
J gene: TRBJ2-3; clone size: few; D gene: TRBD2; V gene: TRBV20-1; CDR3 DNA: TGCAGTGGGAAGGGACTAGCGGGGTTTCCAGATACGCAGTATTTT; CDR3 protein: CSGKGLAGFPDTQYF
J gene: TRBJ2-2; clone size: few; D gene: -; V gene: TRBV29-1; CDR3 DNA: TGCAGCGTGAGGGGGAACGGGGAGCTGTTTTTT; CDR3 protein: CSVRGNGELFF
J gene: TRBJ2-4; clone size: -; D gene: TRBD2; V gene: TRBV20-1; CDR3 DNA: TGCAGTGCTAGTATTCCGGGGGGAAACATTCAGTACTTC; CDR3 protein: CSASIPGGNIQYF
J gene: TRBJ1-1; clone size: many; D gene: -; V gene: TRBV6-6; CDR3 DNA: TGTGCCAGCAGTTACTCACGGAACACTGAAGCTTTCTTT; CDR3 protein: CASSYSRNTEAFF
J gene: TRBJ2-2; clone size: -; D gene: -; V gene: TRBV6-1; CDR3 DNA: TGTGCCAGCAGTAACAGGGTTCACGGGGAGCTGTTTTTT; CDR3 protein: CASSNRVHGELFF
J gene: TRBJ1-6; clone size: -; D gene: -; V gene: TRBV3-1; CDR3 DNA: TGTGCCAGCAGCCAGTCAGGCTGTTTTGGTTCACCCCTCCACTTT; CDR3 protein: CASSQSGCFGSPLHF
J gene: TRBJ2-7; clone size: many; D gene: TRBD2; V gene: TRBV3-1; CDR3 DNA: TGTGCCAGCAGCCGAAGTTTCGGGACTAGCGGCTACGAGCAGTACTTC; CDR3 protein: CASSRSFGTSGYEQYF